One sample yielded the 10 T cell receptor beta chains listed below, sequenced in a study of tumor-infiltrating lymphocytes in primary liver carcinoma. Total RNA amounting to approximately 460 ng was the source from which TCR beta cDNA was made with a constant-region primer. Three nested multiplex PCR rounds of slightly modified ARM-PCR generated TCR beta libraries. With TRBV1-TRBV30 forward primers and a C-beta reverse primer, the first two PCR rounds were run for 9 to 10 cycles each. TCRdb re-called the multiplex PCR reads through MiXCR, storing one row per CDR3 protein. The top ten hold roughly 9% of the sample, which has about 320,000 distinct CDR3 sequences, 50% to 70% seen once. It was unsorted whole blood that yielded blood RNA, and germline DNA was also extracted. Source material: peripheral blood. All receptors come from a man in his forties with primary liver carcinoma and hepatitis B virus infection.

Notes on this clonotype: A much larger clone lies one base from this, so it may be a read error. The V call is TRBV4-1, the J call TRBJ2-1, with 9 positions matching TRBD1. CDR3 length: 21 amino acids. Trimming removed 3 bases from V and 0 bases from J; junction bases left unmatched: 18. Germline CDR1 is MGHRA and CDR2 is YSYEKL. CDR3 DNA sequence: TGCGCCAGCAGCCACCCTGTCCCGAGGACAGGGGTTTTGCGCTCCTACAATGAGCAGTTCTTC. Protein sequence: CASSHPVPRTGVLRSYNEQFF.

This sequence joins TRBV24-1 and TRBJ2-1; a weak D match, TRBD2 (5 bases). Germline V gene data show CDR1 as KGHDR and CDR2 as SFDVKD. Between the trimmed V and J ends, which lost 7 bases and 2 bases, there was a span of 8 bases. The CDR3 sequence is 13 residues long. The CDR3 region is CATREGPYNEQFF. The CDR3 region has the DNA TGTGCCACCAGAGAGGGCCCCTACAATGAGCAGTTCTTC.

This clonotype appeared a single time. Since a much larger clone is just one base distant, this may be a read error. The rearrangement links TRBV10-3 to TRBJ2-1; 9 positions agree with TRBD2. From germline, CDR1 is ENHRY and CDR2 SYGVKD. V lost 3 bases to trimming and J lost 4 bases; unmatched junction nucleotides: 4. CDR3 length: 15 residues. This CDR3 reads CAISDPSGTYNEQFF. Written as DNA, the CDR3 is TGTGCCATCAGTGACCCTAGCGGGACTTACAATGAGCAGTTCTTC.

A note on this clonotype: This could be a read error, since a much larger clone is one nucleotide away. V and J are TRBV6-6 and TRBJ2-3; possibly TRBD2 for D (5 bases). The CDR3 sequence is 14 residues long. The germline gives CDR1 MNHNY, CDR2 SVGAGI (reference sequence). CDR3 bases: TGTGCCAGCAGCCGACGGGATTCCACAGATGCGCAGTATTTT. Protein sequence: CASSRRDSTDAQYF.

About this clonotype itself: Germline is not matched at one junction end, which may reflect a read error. CDR3 sequence: CASNQGPSEIYDEQFF. As DNA, the CDR3 is TGTGCCAGCAACCAAGGGCCTAGCGAGATATACGATGAGCAGTTCTTC. This chain links TRBV4-2 with TRBJ2-1; TRBD2 might be the D (6 bases). CDR1 is LGHNA, CDR2 YNFKEQ, per germline. The CDR3 has 16 amino acids.

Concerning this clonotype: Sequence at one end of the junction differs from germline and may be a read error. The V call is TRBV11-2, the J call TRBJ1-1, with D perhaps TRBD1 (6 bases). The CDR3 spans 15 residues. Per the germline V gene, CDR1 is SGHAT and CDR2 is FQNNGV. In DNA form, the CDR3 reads TGCGCCAGCAGCCCCGGGGGGCTCGAGAACACTGAAACTTTCTTT. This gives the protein CASSPGGLENTETFF.

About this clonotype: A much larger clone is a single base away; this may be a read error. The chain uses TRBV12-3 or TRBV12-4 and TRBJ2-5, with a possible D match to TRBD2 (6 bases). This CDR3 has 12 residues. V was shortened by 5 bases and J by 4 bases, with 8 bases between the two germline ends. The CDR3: CASSHGGETQYF. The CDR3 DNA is TGTGCCAGCAGTCACGGGGGAGAGACCCAGTACTTC.

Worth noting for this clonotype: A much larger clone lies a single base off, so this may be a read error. CDR3 sequence (DNA): TGTGCTAGTGGTTTGTTGGACAGGGGGCCCAATGAGCAGTTCTTC. This codes for CASGLLDRGPNEQFF. The chain uses TRBV12-5 and TRBJ2-1, with 11 positions matching TRBD1. The germline CDR1 and CDR2 sequences are LGHNT and FRNRAP. There are 15 residues in the CDR3. J gave up 6 bases and V 2 bases, and 3 bases lay outside the gene matches.

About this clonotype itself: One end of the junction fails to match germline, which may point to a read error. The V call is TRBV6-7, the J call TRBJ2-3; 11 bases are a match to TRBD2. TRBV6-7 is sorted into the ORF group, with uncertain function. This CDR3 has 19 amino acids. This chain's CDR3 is CAGSYPAPILAGETDTQYF. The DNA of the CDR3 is TGTGCCGGCAGTTACCCCGCACCAATACTAGCGGGAGAAACAGATACGCAGTATTTT.

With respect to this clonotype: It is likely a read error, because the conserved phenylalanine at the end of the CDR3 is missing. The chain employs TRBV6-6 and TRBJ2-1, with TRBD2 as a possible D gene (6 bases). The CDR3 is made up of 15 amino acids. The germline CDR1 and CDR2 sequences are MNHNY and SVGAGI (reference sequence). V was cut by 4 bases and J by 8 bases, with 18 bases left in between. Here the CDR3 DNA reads TGTGCCAGCAGTTTCTCTGAAGAGACGGGAGATGAGCAGTTCATC. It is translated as CASSFSEETGDEQFI.